Below, 21 T cell receptor beta chains from the same sample are listed, as sequenced in a study of blood T cell repertoires in COVID-19. Method: immunoSEQ multiplex PCR; TCRdb's copy keeps in-frame clones and lacks some. The table has more than 60,000 clones, 90% seen once. The sequenced sample was peripheral blood. These receptors originate from a human donor in a cohort sampled during active COVID-19.

The chain carries TRBV6-1 and TRBJ1-1, with D possibly being TRBD1 (6 bases). V lost 2 bases to trimming and J lost 5 bases, with 27 bases between them. CDR3 length: 19 amino acids. Germline V lookup: CDR1 MNHNS, CDR2 SASEGT. As DNA, the CDR3 is TGTGCCAGCAGTGAAAAAATAGGGGGAGGGATTTCTTTGGGGACTGAAGCTTTCTTT. Protein sequence: CASSEKIGGGISLGTEAFF.

This chain connects TRBV18 to TRBJ2-2; D ambiguous. The CDR3 contains 15 residues. CDR1 KGHSH and CDR2 LQKENI come from the germline V gene. Trimming shortened V by 3 bases and J by 0 bases, and 8 bases separated the two germline ends. The CDR3, as DNA: TGTGCCAGCTCACCTACCGCAGCGAACACCGGGGAGCTGTTTTTT. It specifies CASSPTAANTGELFF.

The chain employs TRBV18 and TRBJ2-7, with TRBD1 as a possible D gene (6 bases). V shed 5 bases and J shed 2 bases, with 10 bases lying between them. CDR1 is KGHSH, CDR2 LQKENI, per germline. The CDR3 is 13 amino acids. The CDR3 loop reads CASSVAGAYEQYF. The CDR3 DNA reads as TGTGCCAGCTCAGTAGCAGGGGCCTACGAGCAGTACTTC.

V usage is TRBV28 and J usage is TRBJ1-1, with D perhaps matching TRBD1 (5 bases). The V gene's germline CDR1 is MDHEN and CDR2 SYDVKM. V was pared by 3 bases and J by 2 bases, with 10 bases between. The CDR3 extends over 14 amino acids. CDR3 DNA: TGTGCCAGCAGTTTGGTGACAGCAAACACTGAAGCTTTCTTT. The encoded protein is CASSLVTANTEAFF.

This clone was recorded once. The CDR3: CASRSGTSGSYEQYF. The CDR3 bases are TGTGCCAGCAGGTCCGGGACTAGCGGCTCCTACGAGCAGTACTTC. This chain joins TRBV27 and TRBJ2-7; TRBD2 matches 11 bases. There are 15 residues in the CDR3. V was clipped by 6 bases and J by 0 bases; unmatched bases: 4. The germline CDR1 and CDR2 sequences are MNHEY and SMNVEV (reference sequence).

The chain couples TRBV6-6 to TRBJ1-1; D remains ambiguous. CDR3 length: 14 amino acids. In germline, CDR1 is MNHNY, CDR2 SVGAGI (reference sequence). V was clipped by 2 bases and J by 4 bases, with 11 bases between them. CDR3 in DNA: TGTGCCAGCAGTTACGCGGAGATGGGCACTGAAGCTTTCTTT. It is translated as CASSYAEMGTEAFF.

The rearrangement joins TRBV29-1 to TRBJ2-7; TRBD2 matches at 8 bases. The CDR3 loop spans 12 amino acids. Germline CDR1 SQVTM, CDR2 ANQGSEA. Trimming took 2 bases from V and 4 from J; bases not matched to a gene: 1. CDR3 sequence reads: CSVEIAGYEQYF. In DNA form, the CDR3 reads TGCAGCGTTGAAATAGCGGGGTACGAGCAGTACTTC.

This clone was detected a few times. The rearrangement uses TRBV27 and TRBJ1-2, with TRBD1 as a possible D gene (5 bases). CDR3 length equals 13 residues. The V and J ends lost 5 bases and 4 bases respectively, with 11 bases between them. The germline V gene encodes CDR1 MNHEY and CDR2 SMNVEV (reference sequence). The CDR3 loop reads CASSGRVGYGYTF. CDR3 DNA: TGTGCCAGCAGTGGCAGGGTTGGCTATGGCTACACCTTC.

This clone was detected once. The chain combines TRBV19 with TRBJ1-3; D is possibly TRBD1 (5 bases). This CDR3 spans 13 amino acids. Germline values: CDR1 LNHDA, CDR2 SQIVND (reference sequence). Trimming shortened V by 5 bases and J by 2 bases, and 7 bases separated the two germline ends. The CDR3 region is CASSADTGNTIYF. Here the CDR3 DNA reads TGTGCCAGTAGTGCGGACACTGGAAACACCATATATTTT. The full variable domain, its missing parts supplied by reference TRBV19 and TRBJ1-3, is DGGITQSPKYLFRKEGQNVTLSCEQNLNHDAMYWYRQDPGQGLRLIYYSQIVNDFQKGDIAEGYSVSREKKESFPLTVTSAQKNPTAFYLCASSADTGNTIYFGEGSWLTVV.

A word on this clone: Germline is not matched at one junction end, which may reflect a read error. The V and J genes are TRBV6-4 and TRBJ2-2; TRBD1 matches at 11 bases. CDR1 is MRHNA, CDR2 SNTAGT, per germline. CDR3 length equals 14 residues. The CDR3 DNA is TGTGCCAGCAGGGACAGGGGGCGCCACCGGGGAGCTGTTTTT. It yields the protein CASRDRGRHRGAVF.

This clone was seen only once. The CDR3 sequence is CASSRRRGKNSPLHF. CDR3 bases: TGTGCCAGCAGCCGACGCAGGGGGAAGAATTCACCCCTCCACTTT. The chain recombines TRBV5-5 with TRBJ1-6, with TRBD1 matching over 7 bases. CDR1 is SGHKS and CDR2 is YYEKEE in the germline V gene (reference sequence). The CDR3 loop spans 15 amino acids. J was trimmed by 7 bases and V by 4 bases; bases with no gene match: 8. The complete variable domain, with remaining parts taken from reference TRBV5-5 and TRBJ1-6, reads DAGVTQSPTHLIKTRGQQVTLRCSPISGHKSVSWYQQVLGQGPQFIFQYYEKEERGRGNFPDRFSARQFPNYSSELNVNALLLGDSALYLCASSRRRGKNSPLHFGNGTRLTVT.

The chain couples TRBV7-9 to TRBJ1-1, with 9 positions matching TRBD1. The CDR3 spans 16 residues. The germline gives CDR1 SEHNR, CDR2 FQNEAQ (reference sequence). V gave up 5 bases and J gave up 1 base; unmatched junction bases: 8. In DNA, the CDR3 is TGTGCCAGCAGCCTGGGACAGGGAGGACAGAACACTGAAGCTTTCTTT. Translation gives CASSLGQGGQNTEAFF.

This chain connects TRBV18 to TRBJ1-6; D possibly corresponds to TRBD1 (5 bases). The CDR3 is made up of 15 amino acids. Deletions cut 5 bases from V and 7 bases from J, with 15 bases between. CDR1 and CDR2 from the germline V gene are KGHSH and LQKENI. The chain's CDR3 is CASSSLDKGNSPLHF. CDR3 nucleotide sequence: TGTGCCAGCTCATCACTAGATAAGGGGAATTCACCCCTCCACTTT.

The genes are TRBV4-2 and TRBJ2-6; TRBD1 matches 9 bases. The V and J ends lost 0 bases and 0 bases, in that order; junction bases with no gene match: 15. The CDR3 runs 22 residues. The V gene's germline CDR1 is LGHNA and CDR2 YNFKEQ. The CDR3 loop reads CASSQDRGGDREDRSGANVLTF. CDR3 bases: TGTGCCAGCAGCCAAGATCGTGGGGGGGACAGGGAAGACCGCTCTGGGGCCAACGTCCTGACTTTC.

The chain recombines TRBV27 with TRBJ1-6; D gene ambiguous. The CDR3 has 13 amino acids. Per germline, CDR1 MNHEY and CDR2 SMNVEV (reference sequence). Trimming took 8 bases from V and 0 from J, leaving 5 bases between them. In nucleotides, the CDR3 is TGTGCCAGCGGGAGCTCCTATAATTCACCCCTCCACTTT. Protein product: CASGSSYNSPLHF.

The chain couples TRBV7-9 to TRBJ1-2; D gene unclear. V was pared by 3 bases and J by 3 bases, with 8 bases between. CDR1 and CDR2 (germline): SEHNR, FQNEAQ (reference sequence). The CDR3 spans 13 residues. The CDR3 DNA reads as TGTGCCAGCAGCTTTAAGGGAGACTATGGCTACACCTTC. Translated: CASSFKGDYGYTF.

This chain links TRBV3-1 (or the pseudogene TRBV3-2) with TRBJ2-4, with 14 bases lining up with TRBD2. Germline V gene data show CDR1 as LGHDT and CDR2 as YNNKEL (reference sequence). The J segment lost 0 bases and the V segment lost 3 bases, leaving 4 bases of the junction unmatched. The CDR3 loop spans 18 amino acids. The CDR3 DNA reads as TGTGCCAGCAGCCATGGACTAGCGGGGGGTCTAGCCAAAAACATTCAGTACTTC. This sequence encodes CASSHGLAGGLAKNIQYF.

The chain uses TRBV16 and TRBJ2-2; 7 bases agree with TRBD1. Trimming cost V 2 bases and J 3 bases; bases outside gene matches: 3. The CDR3 consists of 15 residues. Germline CDR1 and CDR2: KGHSY and FQNENV. CDR3 DNA sequence: TGTGCCAGCAGCCAAACGACAGGGTACACCGGGGAGCTGTTTTTT. This sequence encodes CASSQTTGYTGELFF.

The rearrangement links TRBV25-1 to TRBJ2-7; TRBD1 aligns across 7 bases. With V trimmed by 3 bases and J by 0 bases, 5 bases remained unmatched. Germline CDR1 and CDR2: MGHDK and SYGVNS. The CDR3 extends over 15 amino acids. The CDR3 nucleotides read TGTGCCAGCAGTGATTCCAGGACAGGCTCCTACGAGCAGTACTTC. This codes for CASSDSRTGSYEQYF.

This clone has just one count. The chain has TRBV19 and TRBJ2-1; 7 nucleotides match TRBD2. The CDR3 is made up of 16 amino acids. CDR1 and CDR2 (germline): LNHDA, SQIVND (reference sequence). The V and J ends lost 7 bases and 4 bases, in that order; junction bases with no gene match: 13. CDR3 loop: CASTPLAATPYNEQFF. The CDR3 nucleotides are TGTGCCAGTACCCCTCTAGCGGCTACCCCTTACAATGAGCAGTTCTTC.

The J gene is TRBJ2-3, the V gene TRBV5-1, with TRBD1 matching over 10 bases. V was clipped by 0 bases and J by 3 bases; unmatched bases: 1. The CDR3 loop spans 15 amino acids. Looked up from germline, CDR1 is SGHRS and CDR2 is YFSETQ. The CDR3 spells CASSLGDRGTDTQYF. The CDR3 DNA reads TGCGCCAGCAGCTTGGGGGACAGGGGAACAGATACGCAGTATTTT.